This TCR beta chain was observed in a study of CD4+ T cells in melanoma. This clone was observed a single time. Produced via immunoSEQ multiplex PCR; TCRdb's table is partial and in-frame only. This table holds more than 8,500 clones, approximately 70% found once. Germline-derived CDR1 and CDR2 are PRHDT and FYEKMQ (reference sequence). The CDR3 spans 15 residues. Trimming left V 3 bases short and J 8 bases short, with 16 bases between. The source of this sequence is a human donor with melanoma. Sequencing used cells from a culture (not recorded whether cultured in vitro). V is TRBV13 and J is TRBJ1-4; D not certain. The CDR3 loop is CASSLRTYSAEKLFF. The CDR3 bases are TGTGCCAGCAGCTTGAGGACCTATTCAGCGGAAAAACTGTTTTTT.